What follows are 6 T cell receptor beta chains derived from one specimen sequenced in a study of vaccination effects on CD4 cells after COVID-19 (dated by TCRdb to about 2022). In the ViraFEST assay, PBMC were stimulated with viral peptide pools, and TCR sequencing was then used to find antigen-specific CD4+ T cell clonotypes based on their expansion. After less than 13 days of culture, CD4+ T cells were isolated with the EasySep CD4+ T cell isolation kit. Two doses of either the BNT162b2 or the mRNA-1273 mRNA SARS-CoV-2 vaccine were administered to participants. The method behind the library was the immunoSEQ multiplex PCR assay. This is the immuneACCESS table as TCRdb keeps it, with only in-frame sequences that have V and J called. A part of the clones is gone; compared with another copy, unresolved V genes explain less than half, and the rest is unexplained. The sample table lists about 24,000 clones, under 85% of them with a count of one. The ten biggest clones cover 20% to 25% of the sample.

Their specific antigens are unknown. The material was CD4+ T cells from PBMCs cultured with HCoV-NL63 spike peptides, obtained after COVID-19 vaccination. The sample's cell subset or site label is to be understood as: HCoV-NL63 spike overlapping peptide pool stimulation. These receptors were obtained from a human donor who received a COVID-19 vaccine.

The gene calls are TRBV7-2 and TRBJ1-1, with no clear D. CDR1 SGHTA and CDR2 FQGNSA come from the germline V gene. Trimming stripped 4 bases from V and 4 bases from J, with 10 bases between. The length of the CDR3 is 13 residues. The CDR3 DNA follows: TGTGCCAGCAGCTCGCCCGGAGGCACTGAAGCTTTCTTT. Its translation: CASSSPGGTEAFF.

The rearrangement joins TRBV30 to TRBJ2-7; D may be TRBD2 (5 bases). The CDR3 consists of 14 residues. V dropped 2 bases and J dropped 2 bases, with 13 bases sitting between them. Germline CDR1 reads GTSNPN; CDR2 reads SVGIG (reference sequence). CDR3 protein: CAWSPRGSTYEQYF. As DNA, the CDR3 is TGTGCCTGGAGTCCCCGGGGATCGACCTACGAGCAGTACTTC.

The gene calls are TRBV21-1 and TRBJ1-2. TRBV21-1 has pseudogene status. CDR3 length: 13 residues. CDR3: CASSSAGGYGYTF. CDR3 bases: TGTGCCAGCAGCAGTGCGGGTGGCTATGGCTACACCTTC.

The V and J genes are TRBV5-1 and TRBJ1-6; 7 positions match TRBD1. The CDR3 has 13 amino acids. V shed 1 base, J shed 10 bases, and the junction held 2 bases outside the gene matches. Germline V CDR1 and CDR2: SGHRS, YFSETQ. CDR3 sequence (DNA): TGCGCCAGCAGCTTGACAGGGGACTCACCCCTCCACTTT. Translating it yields CASSLTGDSPLHF.

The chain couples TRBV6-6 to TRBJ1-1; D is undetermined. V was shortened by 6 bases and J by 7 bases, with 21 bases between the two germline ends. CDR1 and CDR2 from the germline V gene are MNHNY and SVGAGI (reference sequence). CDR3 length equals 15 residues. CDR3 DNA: TGTGCCAGCAGCCCCGTATCCCACCCGGTGGGTGAAGCTTTCTTT. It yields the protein CASSPVSHPVGEAFF.

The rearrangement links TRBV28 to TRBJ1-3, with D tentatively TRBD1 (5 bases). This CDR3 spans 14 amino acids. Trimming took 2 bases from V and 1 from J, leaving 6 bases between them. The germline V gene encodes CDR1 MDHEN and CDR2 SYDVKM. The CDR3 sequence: CASSLGGSGNTIYF. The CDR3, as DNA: TGTGCCAGCAGTTTAGGGGGTTCTGGAAACACCATATATTTT.